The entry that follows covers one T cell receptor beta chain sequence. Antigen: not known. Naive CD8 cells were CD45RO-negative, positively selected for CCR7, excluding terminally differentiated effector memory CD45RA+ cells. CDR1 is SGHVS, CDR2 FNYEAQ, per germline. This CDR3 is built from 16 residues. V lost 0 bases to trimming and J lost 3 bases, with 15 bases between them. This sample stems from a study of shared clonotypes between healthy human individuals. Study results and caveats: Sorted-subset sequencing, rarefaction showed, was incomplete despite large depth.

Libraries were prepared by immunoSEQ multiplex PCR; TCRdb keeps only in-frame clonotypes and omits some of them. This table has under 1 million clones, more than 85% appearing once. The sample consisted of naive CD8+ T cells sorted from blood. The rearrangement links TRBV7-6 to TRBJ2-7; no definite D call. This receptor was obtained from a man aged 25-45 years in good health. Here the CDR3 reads CASSLANLGLGYEQYF. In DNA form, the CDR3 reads TGTGCCAGCAGCTTAGCTAATTTAGGTCTGGGCTACGAGCAGTACTTC.